The 15 T cell receptor beta chains reported below all come from one sample, sequenced in a study of T cell responses to AZD1222 COVID-19 vaccine. Produced via immunoSEQ multiplex PCR; TCRdb's table is partial and in-frame only. Of 120,000 to 150,000 clones in the sample, around 90% were seen once. The sequencing here drew on peripheral blood, taken 28 days after the second dose of the MenACWY control vaccine. These receptors all come from an adult who received the MenACWY meningococcal vaccine as a control.

The CDR3 coding sequence is TGTGCCAGCAGCTCGACCTACGAGCAGTACTTC. Translating it yields CASSSTYEQYF. The chain employs TRBV5-5 and TRBJ2-7; D call uncertain. Germline V gives CDR1 SGHKS, CDR2 YYEKEE (reference sequence). The CDR3 totals 11 residues. V dropped 3 bases and J dropped 2 bases, with 3 bases sitting between them.

The chain recombines TRBV19 with TRBJ1-6, with TRBD1 identical over 7 bases. The ends lost 6 bases at V and 6 bases at J; junction bases unmatched: 14. The germline gives CDR1 LNHDA, CDR2 SQIVND (reference sequence). This CDR3 spans 17 amino acids. The CDR3 DNA follows: TGTGCCAGTAGCCAACGAATAGGAGGGGGCGGTAATTCACCCCTCCACTTT. It yields the protein CASSQRIGGGGNSPLHF.

V is TRBV10-3 and J is TRBJ1-2; TRBD1 matches at 7 bases. Per germline, CDR1 ENHRY and CDR2 SYGVKD. This CDR3 is built from 13 residues. V was pared by 11 bases and J by 4 bases, with 10 bases of the junction left unmatched. The CDR3 sequence is CASRTGSGYGYTF. The CDR3, as DNA: TGTGCCTCGAGGACAGGATCAGGCTATGGCTACACCTTC.

The V gene is TRBV6-2 or TRBV6-3, the J gene TRBJ1-1; weak D call: TRBD1 (5 bases). V lost 2 bases and J lost 6, with 16 bases in between. CDR3 length: 15 amino acids. The germline gives CDR1 MNHEY, CDR2 SVGEGT. The CDR3 is CASSYEGHHRPEAFF. The CDR3 DNA is TGTGCCAGCAGTTACGAAGGACACCACCGCCCTGAAGCTTTCTTT.

This clone was recorded once. V gene TRBV10-1 combines with J gene TRBJ2-1; the D gene is possibly TRBD1 (5 bases). V was shortened by 5 bases and J by 0 bases, with 11 bases between the two germline ends. The length of the CDR3 is 15 residues. CDR1 is WNHNN and CDR2 is SYGVQD in the germline V gene (reference sequence). CDR3 in DNA: TGCGCCAGCAGTACGGACATGAGCTCCTACAATGAGCAGTTCTTC. Translation: CASSTDMSSYNEQFF.

The chain recombines TRBV7-3 with TRBJ2-7; D might be TRBD1 or TRBD2, each matching 6 bases. Trimming left V 0 bases short and J 0 bases short, with 9 bases between. This CDR3 has 15 residues. The germline gives CDR1 SGHTA, CDR2 FQGTGA. CDR3 amino acids: CASSLTGGHSYEQYF. The DNA for the CDR3 is TGTGCCAGCAGCTTAACGGGGGGACACTCCTACGAGCAGTACTTC.

The chain is built from TRBV19 and TRBJ1-1; tentative D call: TRBD1 (6 bases). The CDR3 runs 13 residues. Germline V gene lookup returns CDR1 LNHDA and CDR2 SQIVND (reference sequence). V lost 7 bases and J 4 bases, leaving 13 bases between the germline ends. CDR3: CASNPQGITEAFF. DNA of the CDR3: TGTGCCAGTAACCCGCAGGGGATCACTGAAGCTTTCTTT.

The chain employs TRBV6-2 or TRBV6-3 and TRBJ2-7; the match to TRBD1 covers 7 bases. The junction had 13 bases not matched to a gene; V was cut back by 4 bases and J by 7 bases. Germline V gives CDR1 MNHEY, CDR2 SVGEGT. The CDR3 sequence is 15 residues long. CDR3 sequence: CASSSYDRALWEQYF. The CDR3 DNA reads as TGTGCCAGCAGTTCGTACGACAGGGCCTTATGGGAGCAGTACTTC.

The V and J genes are TRBV19 and TRBJ2-7; 7 bases fit TRBD1. CDR1 and CDR2 from the germline V gene are LNHDA and SQIVND (reference sequence). The CDR3 has 13 residues. Unmatched junction bases numbered 4, after V lost 5 bases and J lost 3 bases. Here the CDR3 reads CASSRAGGYEQYF. The CDR3 DNA is TGTGCCAGTAGTCGGGCAGGGGGCTACGAGCAGTACTTC.

The chain has TRBV7-9 and TRBJ2-3; 14 nucleotides agree with TRBD2. This CDR3 has 19 amino acids. V trimming: 5 bases; J trimming: 3 bases; junction bases outside the gene matches: 13. Germline V gene data show CDR1 as SEHNR and CDR2 as FQNEAQ (reference sequence). In DNA form, the CDR3 reads TGTGCCAGCAGCCTGGGGCCGGGACTAGCGGGAGAAAGAACAGATACGCAGTATTTT. It specifies CASSLGPGLAGERTDTQYF.

J is TRBJ1-1 and V is TRBV28, with unresolved D. The CDR3 sequence is 11 residues long. From germline, CDR1 is MDHEN and CDR2 SYDVKM. Trimming stripped 6 bases from V and 4 bases from J, with 6 bases between. The CDR3 nucleotides read TGTGCCAGCAGGAGAATCACTGAAGCTTTCTTT. As protein: CASRRITEAFF.

The sample holds a few counts of this clone. The chain combines TRBV19 with TRBJ2-5; D gene uncertain. The CDR3 contains 13 residues. Germline V gene lookup returns CDR1 LNHDA and CDR2 SQIVND (reference sequence). Trimming left V 7 bases short and J 5 bases short, with 14 bases between. The CDR3 loop is CASTRRFGETQYF. In nucleotides, the CDR3 is TGTGCCAGTACTAGGAGATTCGGGGAGACCCAGTACTTC.

This rearrangement joins TRBV5-1 to TRBJ2-2; TRBD2 is a possible D gene (5 bases). Germline V lookup: CDR1 SGHRS, CDR2 YFSETQ. The CDR3 extends over 13 amino acids. Trimming removed 4 bases at V and 1 base at J, with 5 bases between. This chain's CDR3 is CASSRENTGELFF. The CDR3 DNA reads as TGCGCCAGCAGCCGGGAGAACACCGGGGAGCTGTTTTTT.

The chain recombines TRBV9 with TRBJ2-5; TRBD2 aligns across 7 bases. The CDR3 is made up of 15 amino acids. In germline, CDR1 is SGDLS, CDR2 YYNGEE. V was pared by 1 base and J by 5 bases, with 8 bases of the junction left unmatched. CDR3 region: CASSVKGLGGETQYF. The CDR3 DNA sequence: TGTGCCAGCAGCGTAAAGGGACTGGGGGGGGAGACCCAGTACTTC.

The V call is TRBV18, the J call TRBJ1-1; D perhaps matches TRBD1 (5 bases). CDR1 and CDR2 from the germline V gene are KGHSH and LQKENI. The CDR3 runs 13 residues. Trimming took 3 bases from V and 5 from J, leaving 10 bases between them. CDR3 nucleotides: TGTGCCAGCTCACCTAGAGGGGTTACTGAAGCTTTCTTT. This codes for CASSPRGVTEAFF. The full variable domain, rest sourced from reference TRBV18 and TRBJ1-1, is NAGVMQNPRHLVRRRGQEARLRCSPMKGHSHVYWYRQLPEEGLKFMVYLQKENIIDESGMPKERFSAEFPKEGPSILRIQQVVRGDSAAYFCASSPRGVTEAFFGQGTRLTVV.